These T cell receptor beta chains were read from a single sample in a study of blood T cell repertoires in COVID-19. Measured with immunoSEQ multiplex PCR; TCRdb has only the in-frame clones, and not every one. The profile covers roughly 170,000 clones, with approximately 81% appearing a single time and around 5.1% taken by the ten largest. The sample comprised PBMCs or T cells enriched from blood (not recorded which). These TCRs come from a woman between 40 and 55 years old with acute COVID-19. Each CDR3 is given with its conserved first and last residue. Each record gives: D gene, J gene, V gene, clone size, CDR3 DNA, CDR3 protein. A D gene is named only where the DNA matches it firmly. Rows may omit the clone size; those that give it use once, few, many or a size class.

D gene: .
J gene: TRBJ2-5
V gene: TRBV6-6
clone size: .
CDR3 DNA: TGTGCCAGTGACATGTCAGGACAGAGTTCTGAGACCCAGTACTTC
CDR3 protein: CASDMSGQSSETQYF

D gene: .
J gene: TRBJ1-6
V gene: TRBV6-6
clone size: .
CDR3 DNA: TGTGCCAGCAGTCCCGGCCGGGCCGGGGGTTGGAATTCACCCCTCCACTTT
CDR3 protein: CASSPGRAGGWNSPLHF

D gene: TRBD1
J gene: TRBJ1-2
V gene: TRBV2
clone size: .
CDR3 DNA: TGTGCCAGCAGTCGACAAGACAGGGTGGTAGGCTACACCTTC
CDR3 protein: CASSRQDRVVGYTF

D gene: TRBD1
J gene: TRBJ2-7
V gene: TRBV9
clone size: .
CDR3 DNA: TGTGCCAGCAGCACGCTTCCGGGACAGCTCTACGAGCAGTACTTC
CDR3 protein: CASSTLPGQLYEQYF

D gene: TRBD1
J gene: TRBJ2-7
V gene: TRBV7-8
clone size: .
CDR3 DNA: TGTGCCAGCAGCTCTTACAGGGGTCTCCTTGATACGTACTTC
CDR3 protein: CASSSYRGLLDTYF

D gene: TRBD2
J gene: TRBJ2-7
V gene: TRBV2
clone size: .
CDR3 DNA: TGTGCCGAACTGGGAGGGAGAGTCTACGAGCAGTACTTC
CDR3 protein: CAELGGRVYEQYF

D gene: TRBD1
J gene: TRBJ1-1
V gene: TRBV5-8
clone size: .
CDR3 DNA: TGTGCCAGCAGACTGACAGGGGGAAACACTGAAGCTTTCTTT
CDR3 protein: CASRLTGGNTEAFF

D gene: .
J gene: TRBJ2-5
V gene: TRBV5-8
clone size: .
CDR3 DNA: TGTGCCAGCGGCCGCGGCTTTGACCAAGAGACCCAGTACTTC
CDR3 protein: CASGRGFDQETQYF

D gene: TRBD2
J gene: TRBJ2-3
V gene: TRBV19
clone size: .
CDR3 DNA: TGTGCCAGTAAGAGGGGTGCTAGCGGGAGTAGCACAGATACGCAGTATTTT
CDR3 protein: CASKRGASGSSTDTQYF

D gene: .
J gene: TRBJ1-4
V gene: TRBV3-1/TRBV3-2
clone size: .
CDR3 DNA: TGTGCCAGCAGCCTGAATCCAAGGGGTGAAAAACTGTTTTTT
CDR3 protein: CASSLNPRGEKLFF

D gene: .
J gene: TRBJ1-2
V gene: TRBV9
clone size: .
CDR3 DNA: TGTGCCAGCAGCATCCACAGGGTACCTAACTATGGCTACACCTTC
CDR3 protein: CASSIHRVPNYGYTF

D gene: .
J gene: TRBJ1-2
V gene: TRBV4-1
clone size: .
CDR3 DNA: TGCGCCAGCAGCCACGGACAGACTAACTATGGCTACACCTTC
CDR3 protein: CASSHGQTNYGYTF

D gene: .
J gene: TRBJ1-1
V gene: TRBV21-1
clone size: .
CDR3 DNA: TGTGCCAGCAGCAAAGCCTTCGGGTGGCGGGGTCGTTTGGCCTTGGGGACTGAAGCTTTCTTT
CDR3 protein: CASSKAFGWRGRLALGTEAFF

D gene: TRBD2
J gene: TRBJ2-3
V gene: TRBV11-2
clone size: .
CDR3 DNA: TGTGCCAGCAGCCCCGGGGGGTCGTGGGCCACAGATACGCAGTATTTT
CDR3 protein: CASSPGGSWATDTQYF

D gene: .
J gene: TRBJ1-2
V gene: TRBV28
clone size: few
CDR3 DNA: TGTGCCAGCAGTACAACCAGGAATGTGGGCTACACCTTC
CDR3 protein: CASSTTRNVGYTF

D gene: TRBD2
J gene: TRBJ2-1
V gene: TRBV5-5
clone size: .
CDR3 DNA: TGTGCCAGCAGGCCTAGCGGGAACAATGAGCAGTTCTTC
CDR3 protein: CASRPSGNNEQFF

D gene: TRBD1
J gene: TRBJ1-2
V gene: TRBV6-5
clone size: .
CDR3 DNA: TGTGCCAGCAGCGACAGGGGCATGACAGGCTACACCTTC
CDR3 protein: CASSDRGMTGYTF

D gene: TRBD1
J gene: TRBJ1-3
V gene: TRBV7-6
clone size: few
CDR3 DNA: TGTGCCAGCAGCAACAGGGGCTCTGGAAACACCATATATTTT
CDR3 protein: CASSNRGSGNTIYF

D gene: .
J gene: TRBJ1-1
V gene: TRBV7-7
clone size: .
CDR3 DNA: TGTGCTAGCAGCACCACGGGGAGCCCGAACACTGAAGCTTTCTTT
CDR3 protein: CASSTTGSPNTEAFF

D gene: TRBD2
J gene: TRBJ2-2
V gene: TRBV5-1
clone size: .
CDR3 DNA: TGCGCCAGCAGCTCCTTAGCGGGACCCACCGGGGAGCTGTTTTTT
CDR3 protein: CASSSLAGPTGELFF

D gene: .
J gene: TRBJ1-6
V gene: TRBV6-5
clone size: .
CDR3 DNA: TGTGCCAGCAGTCTCAGGAGGACAGTGTCACCCCTCCACTTT
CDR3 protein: CASSLRRTVSPLHF

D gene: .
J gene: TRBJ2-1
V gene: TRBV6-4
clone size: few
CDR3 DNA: TGTGCCAGCAGTCCTATGGGGGGGCTTTCGAATGAGCAGTTCTTC
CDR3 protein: CASSPMGGLSNEQFF

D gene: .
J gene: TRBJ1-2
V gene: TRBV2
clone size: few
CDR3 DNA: TGTGCCAGCAGTCCCCTAGGCCTCCCCGGCTACACCTTC
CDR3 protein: CASSPLGLPGYTF

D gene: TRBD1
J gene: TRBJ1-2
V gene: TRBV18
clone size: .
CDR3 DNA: TGTGCCAGCTCACCTTCGTTTGGACAGGGTGATGGCTACACCTTC
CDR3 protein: CASSPSFGQGDGYTF

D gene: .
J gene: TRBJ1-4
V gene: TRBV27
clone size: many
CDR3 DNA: TGTGCCAGCGGGAGTCCCGGGGCTAATGAAAAACTGTTTTTT
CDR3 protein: CASGSPGANEKLFF

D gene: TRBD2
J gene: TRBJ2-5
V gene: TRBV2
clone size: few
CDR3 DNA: TGTGCCAGCAGTTGGGGGGCGGGAGGCCTAGGGGAGACCCAGTACTTC
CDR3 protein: CASSWGAGGLGETQYF

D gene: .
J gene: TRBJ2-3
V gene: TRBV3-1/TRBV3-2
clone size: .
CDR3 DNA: TGTGCCAGCAGCCCCCGGGGGATGTGGGCTACAGATACGCAGTATTTT
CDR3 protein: CASSPRGMWATDTQYF

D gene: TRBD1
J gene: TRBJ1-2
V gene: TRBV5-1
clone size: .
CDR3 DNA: TGCGCCAGCAGCTTGGGACAGGGGGCTAACTATGGCTACACCTTC
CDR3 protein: CASSLGQGANYGYTF

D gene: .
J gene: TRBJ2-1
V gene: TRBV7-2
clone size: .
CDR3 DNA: TGTGCCAGCAGCCTTACCCCGAGCTCCTACAATGAGCAGTTCTTC
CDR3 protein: CASSLTPSSYNEQFF

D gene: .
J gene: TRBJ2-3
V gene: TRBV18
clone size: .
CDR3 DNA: TGTGCCAGCTCACGAACCGGGTCGGGGACAGATACGCAGTATTTT
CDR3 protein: CASSRTGSGTDTQYF

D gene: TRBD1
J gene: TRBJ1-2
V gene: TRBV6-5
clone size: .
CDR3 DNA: TGTGCCAGCAAGACAGGGGGCGAAGGCTACACCTTC
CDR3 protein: CASKTGGEGYTF

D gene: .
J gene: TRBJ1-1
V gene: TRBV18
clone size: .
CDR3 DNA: TGTGCCAGCGCAGGGGTCATGAACACTGAAGCTTTCTTT
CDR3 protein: CASAGVMNTEAFF

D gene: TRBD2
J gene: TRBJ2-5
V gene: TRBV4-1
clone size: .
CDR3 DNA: TGCGCCAGCAGCCAATGGTCTAGCGGAGAAGAGACCCAGTACTTC
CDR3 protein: CASSQWSSGEETQYF

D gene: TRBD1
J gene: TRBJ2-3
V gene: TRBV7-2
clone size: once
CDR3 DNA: TGTGCCAGCAGCTTAGCCGGGACAGGGGTGAATACGCAGTATTTT
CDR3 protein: CASSLAGTGVNTQYF

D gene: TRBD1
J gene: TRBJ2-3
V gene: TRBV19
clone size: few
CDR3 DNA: TGTGCCAGTAGTGGGGGACAGGGGGCTAGAGATACGCAGTATTTT
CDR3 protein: CASSGGQGARDTQYF

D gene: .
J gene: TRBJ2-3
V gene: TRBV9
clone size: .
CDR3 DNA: TGTGCCAGCAGCGGGACTGGGGATACGCAGTATTTT
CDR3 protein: CASSGTGDTQYF